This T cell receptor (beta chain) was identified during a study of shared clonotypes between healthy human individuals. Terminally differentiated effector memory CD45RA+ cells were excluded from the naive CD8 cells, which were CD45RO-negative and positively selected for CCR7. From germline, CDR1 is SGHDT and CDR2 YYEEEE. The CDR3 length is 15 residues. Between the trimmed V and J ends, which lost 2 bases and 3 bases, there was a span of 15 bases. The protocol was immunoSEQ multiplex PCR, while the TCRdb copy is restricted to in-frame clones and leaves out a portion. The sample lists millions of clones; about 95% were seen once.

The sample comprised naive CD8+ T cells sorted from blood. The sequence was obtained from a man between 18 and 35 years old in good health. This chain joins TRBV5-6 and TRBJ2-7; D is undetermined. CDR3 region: CASSFRGEFGYEQYF. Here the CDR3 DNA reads TGTGCCAGCAGCTTCAGAGGAGAGTTCGGCTACGAGCAGTACTTC.